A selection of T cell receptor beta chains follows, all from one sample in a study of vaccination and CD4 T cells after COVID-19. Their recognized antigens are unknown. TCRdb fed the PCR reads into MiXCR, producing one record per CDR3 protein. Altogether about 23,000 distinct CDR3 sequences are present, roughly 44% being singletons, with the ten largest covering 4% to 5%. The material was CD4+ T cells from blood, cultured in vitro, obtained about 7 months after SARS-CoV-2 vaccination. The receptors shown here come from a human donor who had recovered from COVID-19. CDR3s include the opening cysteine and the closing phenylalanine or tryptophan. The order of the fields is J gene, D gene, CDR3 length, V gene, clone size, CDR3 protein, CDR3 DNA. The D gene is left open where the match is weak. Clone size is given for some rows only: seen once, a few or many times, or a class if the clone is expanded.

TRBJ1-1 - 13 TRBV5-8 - CASSLTVDWEAFF TGTGCCAGCAGCTTGACGGTGGACTGGGAAGCTTTCTTT
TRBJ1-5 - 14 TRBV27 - CASSFKDSNQPQHF TGTGCCAGCAGTTTCAAGGACAGCAATCAGCCCCAGCATTTT
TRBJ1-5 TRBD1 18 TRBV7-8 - CASSSADFIRDRDQPQHF TGTGCCAGCAGCTCAGCCGACTTCATCCGGGACAGGGATCAGCCCCAGCATTTT
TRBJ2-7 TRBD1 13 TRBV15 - CATSRETGYEQYF TGTGCCACCAGCAGAGAGACAGGGTACGAGCAGTACTTC
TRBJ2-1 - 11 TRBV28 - CASSLDNEQFF TGTGCCAGCAGCCTGGACAATGAGCAGTTCTTC
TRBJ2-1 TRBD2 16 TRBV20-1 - CSAIEREGSSYNEQFF TGCAGCGCAATCGAGCGGGAGGGGAGCTCCTACAATGAGCAGTTCTTC
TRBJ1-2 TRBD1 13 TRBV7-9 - CASSFTGAGGYTF TGTGCCAGCAGCTTCACAGGGGCGGGTGGCTACACCTTC
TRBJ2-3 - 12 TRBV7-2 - CASSLDRSTQYF TGTGCCAGCAGCTTAGACAGGTCGACGCAGTATTTT
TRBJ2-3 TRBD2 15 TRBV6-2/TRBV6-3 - CASSDSGRAPDTQYF TGTGCCAGCAGCGATAGCGGGAGGGCCCCAGATACGCAGTATTTT
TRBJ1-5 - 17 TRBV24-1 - CATSDGRHPVSNQPQHF TGTGCCACCAGTGATGGACGACACCCTGTTAGCAATCAGCCCCAGCATTTT
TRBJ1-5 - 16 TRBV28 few CASSLSSGTRNQPQHF TGTGCCAGCAGTCTTTCCTCGGGGACACGCAATCAGCCCCAGCATTTT
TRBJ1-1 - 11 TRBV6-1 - CASRGVAEAFF TGTGCCAGCAGGGGAGTCGCTGAAGCTTTCTTT
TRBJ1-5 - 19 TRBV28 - CASSSSSWLGRDDNQPQHF TGTGCCAGCAGTTCATCTTCCTGGCTGGGCAGGGATGACAATCAGCCCCAGCATTTT
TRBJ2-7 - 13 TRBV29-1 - CSVEDATTSEQYF TGCAGCGTTGAAGATGCCACCACATCCGAGCAGTACTTC
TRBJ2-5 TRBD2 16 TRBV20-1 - CSARDLLAGGQETQYF TGCAGTGCTAGAGATCTGCTAGCGGGAGGACAAGAGACCCAGTACTTC
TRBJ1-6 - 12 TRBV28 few CASSLRVSPLHF TGTGCCAGCAGCCTCCGGGTTTCACCCCTCCACTTT
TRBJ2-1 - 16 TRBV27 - CASSLWSGNGGTEQFF TGTGCCAGCAGTTTGTGGTCTGGGAACGGGGGTACTGAGCAGTTCTTC
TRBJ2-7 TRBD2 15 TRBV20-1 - CSAQRGRRGTYEQYF TGCAGTGCTCAGCGCGGGAGGAGGGGAACCTACGAGCAGTACTTC
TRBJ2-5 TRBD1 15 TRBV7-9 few CASSLTGYSQETQYF TGTGCCAGCAGCCTGACAGGGTATTCCCAAGAGACCCAGTACTTC
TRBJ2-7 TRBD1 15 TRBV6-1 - CASRDPGQGNDEQYF TGTGCCAGCAGGGATCCGGGACAGGGAAATGACGAGCAGTACTTC
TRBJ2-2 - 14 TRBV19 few CAPWGQIYTGELFF TGTGCCCCATGGGGGCAGATTTACACCGGGGAGCTGTTTTTT
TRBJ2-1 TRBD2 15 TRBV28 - CASTQAGVYGNEQFF TGTGCCAGCACCCAAGCGGGAGTCTATGGCAATGAGCAGTTCTTC
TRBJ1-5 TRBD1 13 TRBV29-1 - CSVLGQGGQPQHF TGCAGCGTCCTGGGACAGGGGGGTCAGCCCCAGCATTTT
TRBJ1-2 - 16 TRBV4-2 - CASSQGPRGYSYGYTF TGTGCCAGCAGCCAAGGGCCCAGGGGATACTCCTATGGCTACACCTTC
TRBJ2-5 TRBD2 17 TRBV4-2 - CASSQVLGLAWGETQYF TGTGCCAGCAGCCAAGTGCTTGGACTAGCTTGGGGGGAGACCCAGTACTTC
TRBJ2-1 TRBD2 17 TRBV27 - CASSAGLAGLSYNEQFF TGTGCCAGCAGTGCGGGACTAGCGGGACTCTCCTACAATGAGCAGTTCTTC
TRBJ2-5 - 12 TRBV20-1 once CSASGKIETQYF TGCAGTGCTAGCGGGAAAATAGAGACCCAGTACTTC
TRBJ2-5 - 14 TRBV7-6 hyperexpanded CASSYGPTGETQYF TGTGCCAGCAGCTACGGACCGACGGGGGAGACCCAGTACTTC
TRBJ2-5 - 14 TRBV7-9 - CASSDTGPLETQYF TGTGCCAGCAGCGATACCGGACCTCTGGAGACCCAGTACTTC
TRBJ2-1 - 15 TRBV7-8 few CASSRVIGGENEQFF TGTGCCAGCAGCCGGGTTATAGGTGGAGAGAATGAGCAGTTCTTC
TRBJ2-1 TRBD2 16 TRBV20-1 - CSALTSGRIIYNEQFF TGCAGTGCCCTGACTAGCGGGAGGATTATTTACAATGAGCAGTTCTTC
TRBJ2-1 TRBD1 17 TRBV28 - CASSSRQGSSSYNEQFF TGTGCCAGCAGTTCTAGACAGGGGTCGAGCTCCTACAATGAGCAGTTCTTC
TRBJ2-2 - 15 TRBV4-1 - CASSQTASNTGELFF TGCGCCAGCAGCCAAACTGCCAGCAACACCGGGGAGCTGTTTTTT
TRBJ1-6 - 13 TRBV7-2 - CASSGIINSPLHF TGTGCCAGCAGCGGGATTATTAATTCACCCCTCCACTTT
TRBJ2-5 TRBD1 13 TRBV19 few CAVPGQVQETQYF TGTGCCGTACCGGGACAGGTCCAAGAGACCCAGTACTTC
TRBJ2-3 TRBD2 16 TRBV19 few CASSIGRGRWRDTQYF TGTGCCAGTAGTATAGGTCGCGGGAGATGGCGAGATACGCAGTATTTT
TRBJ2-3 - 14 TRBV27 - CASSTRMGTDTQYF TGTGCCAGCAGCACACGGATGGGCACAGATACGCAGTATTTT
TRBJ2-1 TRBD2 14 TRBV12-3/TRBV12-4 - CASSYRLASNEQFF TGTGCCAGCAGTTATCGACTAGCTTCCAATGAGCAGTTCTTC
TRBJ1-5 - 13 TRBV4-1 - CASSQDWGQPQHF TGCGCCAGCAGCCAAGATTGGGGGCAGCCCCAGCATTTT
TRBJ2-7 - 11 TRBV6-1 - CASGRSYEQYF TGTGCCAGCGGCCGTTCCTACGAGCAGTACTTC
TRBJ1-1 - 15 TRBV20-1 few CSAAQGRVMNTEAFF TGCAGTGCTGCCCAGGGGCGGGTCATGAACACTGAAGCTTTCTTT
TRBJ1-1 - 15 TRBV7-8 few CASRPEEGRLTEAFF TGTGCCAGCAGGCCCGAGGAGGGGAGGCTCACTGAAGCTTTCTTT
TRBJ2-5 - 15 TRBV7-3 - CASSLSPTDQETQYF TGTGCCAGCAGCTTATCCCCGACGGACCAAGAGACCCAGTACTTC
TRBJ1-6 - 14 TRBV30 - CAWSVGRNNSPLHF TGTGCCTGGAGCGTCGGACGGAATAATTCACCCCTCCACTTT
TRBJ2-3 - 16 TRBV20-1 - CSAYRDGAPYTDTQYF TGCAGTGCTTATCGGGATGGGGCCCCCTACACAGATACGCAGTATTTT
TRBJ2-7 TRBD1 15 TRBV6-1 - CASTSGTADWGEQYF TGTGCCAGCACCTCCGGGACAGCCGACTGGGGGGAGCAGTACTTC
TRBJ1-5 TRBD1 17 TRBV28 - CASSTALTGGYSQPQHF TGTGCCAGCAGTACCGCCTTGACAGGGGGATATAGTCAGCCCCAGCATTTT